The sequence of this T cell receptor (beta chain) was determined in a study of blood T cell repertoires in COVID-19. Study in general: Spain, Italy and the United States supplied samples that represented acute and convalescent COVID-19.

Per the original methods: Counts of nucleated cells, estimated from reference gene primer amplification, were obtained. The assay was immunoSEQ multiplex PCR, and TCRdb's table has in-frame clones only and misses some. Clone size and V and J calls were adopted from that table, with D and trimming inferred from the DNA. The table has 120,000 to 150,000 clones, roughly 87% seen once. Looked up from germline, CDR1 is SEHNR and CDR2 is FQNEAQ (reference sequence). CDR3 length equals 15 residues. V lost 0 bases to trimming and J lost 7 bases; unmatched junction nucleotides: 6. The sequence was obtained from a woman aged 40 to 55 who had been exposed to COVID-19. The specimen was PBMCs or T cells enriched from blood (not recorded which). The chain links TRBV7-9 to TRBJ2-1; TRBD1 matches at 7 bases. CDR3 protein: CASSLAQGLKNEQFF. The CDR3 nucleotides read TGTGCCAGCAGCTTAGCACAGGGGTTAAAGAATGAGCAGTTCTTC.